This is a list of T cell receptor beta chains from one sample in a study of blood T cells in healthy people across ages. TCRdb independently ran MiXCR on the 5' RACE reads; one entry per CDR3 protein. Among some 900,000 distinct CDR3 sequences, roughly 48% were seen once, and the ten largest hold around an eighth. Sample: blood. These receptors all come from a man in his thirties or forties in good health. The CDR3 runs from the conserved cysteine through the conserved F or W. A D gene is named only where the DNA matches it firmly.

TRBV9,TRBJ1-5,TRBD1,CASSAGQGEEGQPQHF
TRBV5-1,TRBJ2-2,NA,CASSLANLARNTGELFF
TRBV29-1,TRBJ2-7,TRBD1,CSVTPGQGIPYEQYF
TRBV6-5,TRBJ2-7,NA,CASTRVGGAYEQYF
TRBV6-2/TRBV6-3,TRBJ2-7,NA,CASRPRDTLSYEQYF
TRBV27,TRBJ1-6,NA,CASSREAGYSPLHF
TRBV29-1,TRBJ2-7,NA,CSVEERYEQYF
TRBV7-2,TRBJ1-2,TRBD1,CASSSGTGERGYTF
TRBV9,TRBJ2-1,NA,CASSVSYTTPNEQFF
TRBV10-3,TRBJ1-5,NA,CAISYDRSNQPQHF
TRBV25-1,TRBJ1-2,NA,CASSDRAPYGYTF
TRBV20-1,TRBJ2-7,TRBD1,CSARDIRGQSYEQYF
TRBV4-1,TRBJ2-1,NA,CASSQDDRGLYNEQFF
TRBV7-9,TRBJ1-5,TRBD1,CASSSDRGYQPQHF
TRBV30,TRBJ2-3,TRBD2,CAWRGAGGQHTQYF
TRBV20-1,TRBJ2-7,NA,CSASRSTGSYEQYF
TRBV27,TRBJ2-6,NA,CASRRREGVSGANVLTF
TRBV24-1,TRBJ1-2,NA,CATSEFHNYGYTF
TRBV7-2,TRBJ2-5,NA,CASSPGPDKETQYF
TRBV5-1,TRBJ2-2,NA,CASSLGGTRNTGELFF
TRBV28,TRBJ2-7,NA,CASSGTTASYEQYF
TRBV20-1,TRBJ2-4,TRBD2,CSADSGGQKNIQYF
TRBV3-1,TRBJ2-1,NA,CASSHGSKAGEQFF